The rows below give T cell receptor beta chains drawn from one sample of a study of radiotherapy plus CTLA-4 blockade in lung cancer. Clones were read by immunoSEQ multiplex PCR, and TCRdb kept only the in-frame ones, dropping some. This sample has approximately 25,000 clones, with approximately 77% found just once. Sequencing used peripheral blood, obtained from a patient treated with radiotherapy plus ipilimumab. These receptors were collected from a human donor with non-small cell lung cancer that progressed on radiotherapy plus ipilimumab. Each CDR3 is given with its conserved first and last residue. The D gene is left open where the match is weak. Some rows have no size entry. The others give once, few or many, or a class for an expanded clone.

TRBJ2-1 | NA | NA | TRBV4-2 | TGTGCCAGCAGCCAACCGGGTACCTACAATGAGCAGTTCTTC | CASSQPGTYNEQFF
TRBJ2-3 | NA | TRBD2 | TRBV7-2 | TGTGCCAGCAGCTTTCCTAGCGGGGGGCCGACAGATACGCAGTATTTT | CASSFPSGGPTDTQYF
TRBJ1-5 | NA | TRBD1 | TRBV6-6 | TGTGCCAGCAGTACCCCGACAGGGATCGACCCCCAGCATTTT | CASSTPTGIDPQHF
TRBJ2-3 | NA | NA | TRBV14 | TGTGCCAGCAGCCTGCAGGGATGGAGCACAGATACGCAGTATTTT | CASSLQGWSTDTQYF
TRBJ2-7 | NA | NA | TRBV10-2 | TGCGCCAGCAGTGAGTCGGACTTCTACGAGCAGTACTTC | CASSESDFYEQYF
TRBJ2-1 | NA | TRBD2 | TRBV9 | TGTGCCAGCAGCGTAGAGGTTAGCGGGACCTACAATGAGCAGTTCTTC | CASSVEVSGTYNEQFF
TRBJ1-2 | once | NA | TRBV7-9 | TGTGCCAGCAGCCGTGCCACAGGAGAATGGAACTATGGCTACACCTTC | CASSRATGEWNYGYTF
TRBJ1-2 | NA | TRBD1 | TRBV5-8 | TGTGCCAGCAGCTTGGCGTGGACAGGGGGTGCCGATGGCTACACCTTC | CASSLAWTGGADGYTF
TRBJ1-1 | NA | NA | TRBV7-2 | TGTGCCAGCAGCTTTCGCCCTCAGGAACCACTGGGGACTGAAGCTTTCTTT | CASSFRPQEPLGTEAFF
TRBJ2-7 | NA | NA | TRBV4-2 | TGTGCCAGCAGCCAAGTACGTGCCTACGAGCAGTACTTC | CASSQVRAYEQYF
TRBJ1-2 | NA | NA | TRBV6-1 | TGTGCCAGCAGTGAATACGGACCCGGGGCTTATGGCTACACCTTC | CASSEYGPGAYGYTF
TRBJ2-2 | NA | TRBD2 | TRBV11-2 | TGTGCCAGCAGCTTAGCCAGCGGGGGGGCCACCGGGGAGCTGTTTTTT | CASSLASGGATGELFF
TRBJ2-2 | NA | NA | TRBV5-1 | TGCGCCAGCAGCCCTTACACCGGGGAGCTGTTTTTT | CASSPYTGELFF
TRBJ1-4 | NA | TRBD1 | TRBV25-1 | TGTGCCAGCAGTGGGAGACAGGGGGCCCGGCGGGAAAAACTGTTTTTT | CASSGRQGARREKLFF
TRBJ1-4 | once | NA | TRBV4-1 | TGCGCCAGCAGTCAAGGGGCAGGGCTCATAGCTAATGAAAAACTGTTTTTT | CASSQGAGLIANEKLFF
TRBJ2-2 | NA | NA | TRBV6-6 | TGTGCCAGCAGAAATACAGGTTACACCGGGGAGCTGTTTTTT | CASRNTGYTGELFF
TRBJ1-1 | few | TRBD1 | TRBV5-5 | TGTGCCAGCAGCTGGGTCACAGGGGACACTGAAGCTTTCTTT | CASSWVTGDTEAFF
TRBJ1-2 | NA | NA | TRBV7-8 | TGTGCCAGCAGCCCCACCCTCCGTGGGGGCTACACCTTC | CASSPTLRGGYTF
TRBJ1-3 | NA | NA | TRBV27 | TGTGCCAGCAGCCGAGACCCGGGAAACACCATATATTTT | CASSRDPGNTIYF
TRBJ1-5 | NA | NA | TRBV2 | TGTGCCAGCAGTGAAAGAGCGGTCAATCAGCCCCAGCATTTT | CASSERAVNQPQHF
TRBJ2-1 | NA | NA | TRBV7-7 | TGTGCTAGCAGCCCGTTTCGGGAGGGGGCAAATGAGCAGTTCTTC | CASSPFREGANEQFF
TRBJ1-4 | few | NA | TRBV7-9 | TGTGCCAGCAGCTGGGGGGGTGAAAAACTGTTTTTT | CASSWGGEKLFF
TRBJ2-7 | NA | TRBD2 | TRBV28 | TGTGCCAGCAGTCCGACTCCCGGGACTAGCGGGGTCTACGAGCAGTACTTC | CASSPTPGTSGVYEQYF
TRBJ2-1 | few | NA | TRBV5-5 | TGTGCCAGCAGCTTGCTCTGGGCACCCTACAATGAGCAGTTCTTC | CASSLLWAPYNEQFF
TRBJ1-6 | few | NA | TRBV9 | TGTGCCAGCAGCGAGGAGGTCGGTTCACCCCTCCACTTT | CASSEEVGSPLHF
TRBJ2-1 | few | TRBD2 | TRBV29-1 | TGCAGCGTTGAGGCTAGCGGGAGCTCTGAGCAGTTCTTC | CSVEASGSSEQFF
TRBJ2-7 | NA | NA | TRBV5-4 | TGTGCCAGCAGCCGGGAAGGGAGGAGCTCCTACGAGCAGTACTTC | CASSREGRSSYEQYF
TRBJ2-3 | NA | NA | TRBV9 | TGTGCCAGCAGCGCGGGGACACCCGCGGATACGCAGTATTTT | CASSAGTPADTQYF
TRBJ1-4 | NA | TRBD1 | TRBV7-9 | TGTGCCAGCAGCTTAAGGGGGCGTGATGAAAAACTGTTTTTT | CASSLRGRDEKLFF
TRBJ2-7 | NA | NA | TRBV7-9 | TGTGCCAGCAGCTTCGGCAGCGGCTACGAGCAGTACTTC | CASSFGSGYEQYF
TRBJ2-7 | NA | NA | TRBV9 | TGTGCCAGCAGCCCAAGGGGCAGAACCTCCTACGAGCAGTACTTC | CASSPRGRTSYEQYF
TRBJ2-3 | NA | TRBD1 | TRBV28 | TGTGCCAGCAGTTTCCTGGGACAGGGGGTTAGCACAGATACGCAGTATTTT | CASSFLGQGVSTDTQYF
TRBJ1-1 | NA | NA | TRBV7-9 | TGTGCCAGCAGCTGGGAGGGGACTGAAGCTTTCTTT | CASSWEGTEAFF
TRBJ2-3 | NA | TRBD2 | TRBV11-2 | TGTGCCAGCAGCATCCCCCGGGGCGGGGGGACAGATACGCAGTATTTT | CASSIPRGGGTDTQYF
TRBJ1-4 | NA | NA | TRBV28 | TGCGCCGGCAGTTCCCACGGTGGTGAAAAACTGTTTTTT | CAGSSHGGEKLFF
TRBJ2-1 | NA | TRBD2 | TRBV6-5 | TGTGCCAGCAGTTACGGGCTAGCGGGGGCCTACAATGAGCAGTTCTTC | CASSYGLAGAYNEQFF